One sample yielded the 30 T cell receptor beta chains listed below, sequenced in a study of CD8+ T cells in alopecia areata. Treatment indicated: oral pan-JAK inhibitor, 5-10 mg twice daily. Once RNA had been extracted, it was reverse transcribed into cDNA to act as the sequencing template. This table comes from immunoSEQ multiplex PCR, and its TCRdb copy is limited to in-frame clones, with some not included. The table has some 200,000 clones, approximately 45% seen once. Sequenced here: CD4+ T cells sorted from blood, sampled at approximately week 37, from a patient treated with tofacitinib. The origin of the receptors is a human donor with alopecia areata.

The rearrangement links TRBV13 to TRBJ2-2, with D maybe TRBD2 (5 bases). The CDR3 is 13 residues long. V lost 8 bases and J lost 4, with 11 bases in between. Germline CDR1 and CDR2: PRHDT and FYEKMQ (reference sequence). The CDR3 loop reads CASVSRGTGELFF. In nucleotides, the CDR3 is TGTGCCAGCGTTAGTCGGGGCACCGGGGAGCTGTTTTTT.

This clone was seen repeatedly, ten times or more. Within the sample, other DNA sequences also encode this same CDR3. V is TRBV28 and J is TRBJ1-2; D gene ambiguous. This CDR3 region has 15 residues. The germline gives CDR1 MDHEN, CDR2 SYDVKM. V lost 1 base and J 1 base, leaving 10 bases between the germline ends. The CDR3 sequence: CASSLSPRNNYGYTF. CDR3 DNA sequence: TGTGCCAGCAGTTTATCACCCCGGAATAACTATGGCTACACCTTC.

The genes are TRBV7-2 and TRBJ2-3, with 13 bases fitting TRBD2. This CDR3 is 18 amino acids long. CDR1 and CDR2 from the germline V gene are SGHTA and FQGNSA. J gave up 0 bases and V 5 bases, and 8 bases lay outside the gene matches. The CDR3 here is CASSARTSGGTSTDTQYF. The CDR3 bases are TGTGCCAGCAGCGCTCGGACTAGCGGGGGAACTAGCACAGATACGCAGTATTTT.

This clone was detected only a few times. In nucleotides, the CDR3 is TGTGCCTGGAGAAGGACTAGCGGGATCTACAATGAGCAGTTCTTC. This codes for CAWRRTSGIYNEQFF. The chain recombines TRBV30 with TRBJ2-1; the match to TRBD2 covers 12 bases. V was pared by 3 bases and J by 3 bases, with 3 bases of the junction left unmatched. Looked up from germline, CDR1 is GTSNPN and CDR2 is SVGIG (reference sequence). The CDR3 loop spans 15 amino acids.

The table lists this clone with a few counts. This sequence joins TRBV5-1 and TRBJ2-7; 8 nucleotides line up with TRBD2. The ends lost 0 bases at V and 5 bases at J; junction bases unmatched: 7. The CDR3 is 15 amino acids. Germline CDR1 is SGHRS and CDR2 is YFSETQ. This CDR3 is CASSLAPGRDDEQYF. CDR3 bases: TGCGCCAGCAGCTTGGCCCCCGGGAGGGACGACGAGCAGTACTTC.

V and J are TRBV5-1 and TRBJ2-1; D possibly corresponds to TRBD1 (6 bases). CDR1 and CDR2 from the germline V gene are SGHRS and YFSETQ. The CDR3 consists of 16 residues. The ends were cut back, 4 bases at V and 6 bases at J, with 20 bases in the middle. The CDR3 reads CASSLWTAKLVNEQFF. The CDR3 region has the DNA TGCGCCAGCAGCCTCTGGACAGCTAAGTTGGTCAATGAGCAGTTCTTC. Variable domain in full (rest from reference TRBV5-1 and TRBJ2-1): KAGVTQTPRYLIKTRGQQVTLSCSPISGHRSVSWYQQTPGQGLQFLFEYFSETQRNKGNFPGRFSGRQFSNSRSEMNVSTLELGDSALYLCASSLWTAKLVNEQFFGPGTRLTVL.

The table lists this clone with a few counts. This chain links TRBV10-3 with TRBJ2-1; 7 nucleotides agree with TRBD2. CDR1 is ENHRY, CDR2 SYGVKD, per germline. This CDR3 comprises 15 residues. V lost 10 bases and J lost 5; bases outside the gene matches: 14. The DNA for the CDR3 is TGTGCCAGCGCGGGAGTAACGGTCCGAAACAATGAGCAGTTCTTC. Its translation is CASAGVTVRNNEQFF.

The rearrangement joins TRBV30 to TRBJ2-2, with 9 bases identical to TRBD1. J lost 0 bases, V lost 0 bases, and 2 bases had no gene match. This CDR3 has 16 residues. Germline CDR1 is GTSNPN and CDR2 is SVGIG (reference sequence). CDR3 in amino acids: CAWSVQGAPNTGELFF. The DNA for the CDR3 is TGTGCCTGGAGTGTACAGGGGGCCCCGAACACCGGGGAGCTGTTTTTT.

The chain employs TRBV5-1 and TRBJ1-2; 8 bases line up with TRBD1. In germline, CDR1 is SGHRS, CDR2 YFSETQ. This CDR3 has 13 amino acids. The ends lost 4 bases at V and 3 bases at J; junction bases unmatched: 2. CDR3 sequence: CASSAGQDYGYTF. As DNA, the CDR3 is TGCGCCAGCAGCGCGGGACAGGACTATGGCTACACCTTC.

This clone was detected only a few times. The chain uses TRBV30 and TRBJ2-7; 7 nucleotides line up with TRBD1. From germline, CDR1 is GTSNPN and CDR2 SVGIG (reference sequence). The length of the CDR3 is 13 residues. Unmatched junction bases numbered 9, after V lost 5 bases and J lost 5 bases. CDR3 sequence reads: CAWARQGVDEQYF. CDR3 DNA: TGTGCCTGGGCAAGACAGGGAGTGGACGAGCAGTACTTC.

There are a few counts of this clone. This rearrangement joins TRBV10-3 to TRBJ1-3; D is ambiguous. V lost 3 bases and J 2 bases, leaving 14 bases between the germline ends. The CDR3 sequence is 16 residues long. In germline, CDR1 is ENHRY, CDR2 SYGVKD. The CDR3 sequence: CAISDNLSRPGNTIYF. CDR3 bases: TGTGCCATCAGTGATAATCTGAGTAGACCTGGAAACACCATATATTTT.

This clone was detected only a few times. V gene TRBV2 combines with J gene TRBJ1-2; D gene uncertain. CDR1 and CDR2 from the germline V gene are SNHLY and FYNNEI. This CDR3 has 14 amino acids. Between the trimmed V and J ends, which lost 4 bases and 5 bases, there was a span of 14 bases. CDR3 nucleotides: TGTGCCAGCAGTGCGGACGATCCCCGATATGGCTACACCTTC. It specifies CASSADDPRYGYTF.

The chain combines TRBV6-5 with TRBJ1-2; weak D call: TRBD1 (6 bases). The CDR3 spans 11 residues. The V end lost 6 bases, the J end lost 4 bases, and 6 bases lay between the germline ends. Germline loops: CDR1 MNHEY, CDR2 SVGAGI. The CDR3 sequence is CASRDSYGYTF. As DNA, the CDR3 is TGTGCCAGCAGGGACAGCTATGGCTACACCTTC.

The chain links TRBV2 to TRBJ2-1; 10 bases agree with TRBD1. The V segment lost 10 bases and the J segment 4 bases; nucleotides outside the gene matches: 10. Germline values: CDR1 SNHLY, CDR2 FYNNEI. This CDR3 has 15 amino acids. The CDR3 DNA follows: TGTGCCAACCTCCCGGGACAGGGGATGTACAATGAGCAGTTCTTC. The encoded protein is CANLPGQGMYNEQFF.

The chain links TRBV27 to TRBJ1-5; 7 bases fit TRBD1. The V and J ends lost 10 bases and 6 bases, in that order; junction bases with no gene match: 3. This CDR3 spans 11 amino acids. Germline CDR1 MNHEY, CDR2 SMNVEV (reference sequence). The CDR3 nucleotides read TGTGCCAAAACAGGGGCTCAGCCCCAGCATTTT. This translates into CAKTGAQPQHF.

This clone showed up just a few times. J is TRBJ2-7 and V is TRBV5-1, with a weak D call TRBD2 (6 bases). V was shortened by 1 base and J by 5 bases, with 7 bases between the two germline ends. Germline V CDR1 and CDR2: SGHRS, YFSETQ. CDR3 size: 12 residues. DNA of the CDR3: TGCGCCAGCAGCTTGTCGGGGGACGAGCAGTACTTC. Amino acid sequence: CASSLSGDEQYF. Supplemented by reference TRBV5-1 and TRBJ2-7, the full variable domain reads KAGVTQTPRYLIKTRGQQVTLSCSPISGHRSVSWYQQTPGQGLQFLFEYFSETQRNKGNFPGRFSGRQFSNSRSEMNVSTLELGDSALYLCASSLSGDEQYFGPGTRLTVT.

The rearrangement links TRBV4-1 to TRBJ2-7; 7 bases line up with TRBD1. V shed 4 bases, J shed 7 bases, and the junction held 16 bases outside the gene matches. This CDR3 has 16 residues. Germline-derived CDR1 and CDR2 are MGHRA and YSYEKL. CDR3 DNA sequence: TGCGCCAGCAGCCCAAGCCCGACAGGGTTGGCGGAAGAGCAGTACTTC. Translated, it gives CASSPSPTGLAEEQYF.

V and J are TRBV5-1 and TRBJ2-1, with D perhaps matching TRBD2 (6 bases). V was cut by 0 bases and J by 8 bases, with 21 bases left in between. CDR3 length equals 17 residues. Per germline, CDR1 SGHRS and CDR2 YFSETQ. This CDR3 reads CASSLEGPARAGHEQFF. The CDR3 DNA reads TGCGCCAGCAGCTTGGAGGGTCCGGCCAGAGCGGGCCATGAGCAGTTCTTC.

The chain links TRBV30 to TRBJ2-3; tentative D call: TRBD1 (6 bases). The CDR3 runs to 13 residues. In germline, CDR1 is GTSNPN, CDR2 SVGIG (reference sequence). V was clipped by 7 bases and J by 0 bases, with 11 bases between them. DNA of the CDR3: TGTGCCTCAACAGGGATTAGCACAGATACGCAGTATTTT. Residues: CASTGISTDTQYF.

This clone was recorded a few times. The rearrangement links TRBV4-2 to TRBJ2-7, with a possible D match to TRBD2 (5 bases). Per the germline V gene, CDR1 is LGHNA and CDR2 is YNFKEQ. V lost 0 bases to trimming and J lost 0 bases, with 12 bases between them. The CDR3 is 16 residues long. The CDR3 loop reads CASSQEGGRSSYEQYF. The CDR3 DNA is TGTGCCAGCAGCCAAGAAGGAGGCAGGAGCTCCTACGAGCAGTACTTC.

This clone was seen a few times. Other nucleotide sequences from this sample produce the same CDR3. This chain's CDR3 is CASSQAGGETQYF. The CDR3 DNA is TGCGCCAGCAGCCAAGCGGGGGGAGAGACCCAGTACTTC. The V call is TRBV4-3, the J call TRBJ2-5, with TRBD2 matching over 7 bases. Looked up from germline, CDR1 is LGHNA and CDR2 is YSLEER. V was clipped by 1 base and J by 4 bases; unmatched bases: 0. CDR3 length: 13 amino acids.

The V call is TRBV29-1, the J call TRBJ2-1; D might be TRBD1 (5 bases). CDR3 length: 13 amino acids. V was shortened by 6 bases and J by 6 bases, with 15 bases between the two germline ends. Germline-derived CDR1 and CDR2 are SQVTM and ANQGSEA. As DNA, the CDR3 is TGCAGCGTCTGGGCCGACAGACCCAATGAGCAGTTCTTC. Its translation: CSVWADRPNEQFF.

V is TRBV29-1 and J is TRBJ2-7; D may be TRBD2 (5 bases). With 4 bases removed from V and 5 bases from J, the gap between germline ends came to 15 bases. This CDR3 comprises 13 residues. The germline V gene has CDR1 SQVTM and CDR2 ANQGSEA. The DNA for the CDR3 is TGCAGCGTTGGCCTTCACTTGGGAGACGAGCAGTACTTC. Protein product: CSVGLHLGDEQYF.

This CDR3 is CASSGSRSADTQYF. In DNA form, the CDR3 reads TGTGCCAGCAGTGGAAGCCGGAGCGCAGATACGCAGTATTTT. This chain joins TRBV2 and TRBJ2-3; D ambiguous. Trimming took 4 bases from V and 4 from J, leaving 12 bases between them. The CDR3 is 14 residues long. Per the germline V gene, CDR1 is SNHLY and CDR2 is FYNNEI.

The V and J genes are TRBV7-3 and TRBJ2-1, with a weak D call TRBD1 (5 bases). The CDR3 is made up of 14 amino acids. Germline lookup yields CDR1 SGHTA and CDR2 FQGTGA. Deletions cut 6 bases from V and 8 bases from J, with 17 bases between. Here the CDR3 DNA reads TGTGCCAGCAGTCTTCTAGGGGTAGGGGATGAGCAGTTCTTC. Amino acids: CASSLLGVGDEQFF.

The V gene is TRBV29-1, the J gene TRBJ2-7, with 12 bases identical to TRBD2. Trimming at V came to 2 bases and at J to 0 bases, leaving 2 bases not matched to a gene. This CDR3 has 15 residues. Per germline, CDR1 SQVTM and CDR2 ANQGSEA. This CDR3 reads CSVEWTSGVSYEQYF. The CDR3 DNA is TGCAGCGTTGAATGGACTAGCGGGGTCTCCTACGAGCAGTACTTC.

The rearrangement joins TRBV9 to TRBJ2-3; 9 bases align to TRBD2. J lost 1 base, V lost 0 bases, and 0 bases had no gene match. The germline V gene has CDR1 SGDLS and CDR2 YYNGEE. The CDR3 is 15 amino acids. The CDR3 DNA follows: TGTGCCAGCAGCGTAGGGACTAGCGGCACAGATACGCAGTATTTT. Protein: CASSVGTSGTDTQYF.

The chain has TRBV29-1 and TRBJ2-1, with 11 bases aligning to TRBD2. The ends lost 6 bases at V and 5 bases at J; junction bases unmatched: 3. The CDR3 totals 13 residues. Germline V lookup: CDR1 SQVTM, CDR2 ANQGSEA. DNA for the CDR3: TGCAGCGTCGTAGCGGGAGGGAACAATGAGCAGTTCTTC. Protein product: CSVVAGGNNEQFF.

The table lists this clone with a few counts. This chain uses TRBV30 with TRBJ2-5; D ambiguous. Germline CDR1 and CDR2: GTSNPN and SVGIG (reference sequence). Trimming removed 0 bases at V and 0 bases at J, with 17 bases between. The CDR3 has 17 amino acids. The CDR3 reads CAWSVPHGALYQETQYF. For the CDR3, the DNA is TGTGCCTGGAGTGTACCCCATGGCGCATTGTACCAAGAGACCCAGTACTTC.

This clone was seen ten or more times. The chain employs TRBV4-3 and TRBJ2-5, with D uncertain. This CDR3 comprises 15 residues. Germline loops: CDR1 LGHNA, CDR2 YSLEER. Trimming removed 0 bases at V and 1 base at J, with 9 bases between. CDR3 residues: CASSQDYGGQETQYF. The DNA of the CDR3 is TGCGCCAGCAGCCAAGATTATGGCGGCCAAGAGACCCAGTACTTC.